A single sample gave rise to the 17 T cell receptor beta chains below, sequenced in a study of identical twins. TCRdb recomputed calls from the 5' RACE reads with MiXCR, one row per CDR3 protein. The sample records more than 200,000 distinct CDR3 sequences, over 8% being singletons. The sequencing sample was made of memory (CD45RO+) T cells sorted from blood. All receptors derive from a woman under 30 in good health.

This clonotype occurred a few times. V and J are TRBV5-1 and TRBJ2-5, with 7 bases that match TRBD2. Trimming cost V 1 base and J 3 bases; bases outside gene matches: 6. The germline V gene has CDR1 SGHRS and CDR2 YFSETQ. The CDR3 sequence is 15 residues long. The CDR3 here is CASSLLASGEETQYF. CDR3 nucleotide sequence: TGCGCCAGCAGCTTGTTGGCTAGCGGAGAAGAGACCCAGTACTTC.

This clonotype has just a few counts. V usage is TRBV6-2 or TRBV6-3 and J usage is TRBJ2-7; no definite D call. The CDR3 totals 11 residues. Germline loops: CDR1 MNHEY, CDR2 SVGEGT. The V gene lost 7 bases and the J gene lost 2 bases, with 6 bases spanning the gap. The CDR3 region is CASTGPYEQYF. CDR3 nucleotide sequence: TGTGCCAGCACGGGCCCCTACGAGCAGTACTTC.

This clonotype was observed many times. The CDR3 here is CSARGQIADTQYF. The CDR3 nucleotides read TGCAGTGCCCGGGGACAGATCGCAGATACGCAGTATTTT. This rearrangement joins TRBV20-1 to TRBJ2-3; TRBD1 matches 7 bases. V lost 6 bases to trimming and J lost 4 bases; unmatched junction nucleotides: 7. The CDR3 is 13 amino acids. Germline CDR1 and CDR2: DFQATT and SNEGSKA (reference sequence).

J is TRBJ1-2 and V is TRBV12-3 or TRBV12-4; TRBD1 matches at 10 bases. The V and J ends lost 6 bases and 8 bases, in that order; junction bases with no gene match: 15. The CDR3 contains 16 residues. CDR3 loop: CASSHPVTGTGAGYTF. The CDR3 DNA is TGTGCCAGCAGCCATCCCGTAACCGGGACAGGGGCCGGCTACACCTTC.

This rearrangement joins TRBV29-1 to TRBJ2-7, with D hard to call. Deletions cut 6 bases from V and 2 bases from J, with 8 bases between. CDR3 length: 11 residues. Germline V gene data show CDR1 as SQVTM and CDR2 as ANQGSEA. CDR3 bases: TGCAGCGTCGGGTTTACCTACGAGCAGTACTTC. It is translated as CSVGFTYEQYF.

This clonotype was recorded at least ten times. This chain connects TRBV12-3 or TRBV12-4 to TRBJ2-1; D perhaps matches TRBD1 (6 bases). CDR3 size: 15 residues. V shed 3 bases and J shed 1 base, with 10 bases lying between them. CDR3 region: CASSFAGTSYNEQFF. The DNA for the CDR3 is TGTGCCAGCAGTTTTGCCGGGACATCCTACAATGAGCAGTTCTTC.

This clonotype was counted many times. The V gene is TRBV3-1, the J gene TRBJ2-1; 9 nucleotides agree with TRBD2. After removal of 1 base from V and 10 bases from J, the junction contained 8 bases not matched to a gene. The CDR3 has 15 amino acids. Germline V gene data show CDR1 as LGHDT and CDR2 as YNNKEL (reference sequence). The CDR3 nucleotides read TGTGCCAGCAGCCAAGCGTCAGCGGGGGGAGGGGAGCAGTTCTTC. Translated, it gives CASSQASAGGGEQFF.

This clonotype was detected a few times. Here the CDR3 reads CASTDGHRELFF. CDR3 in DNA: TGTGCCAGCACCGACGGCCACCGGGAGCTGTTTTTT. V is TRBV12-3 or TRBV12-4 and J is TRBJ2-2; D gene unclear. V was trimmed by 7 bases and J by 9 bases, leaving 12 bases between them. The CDR3 has 12 amino acids.

This chain uses TRBV27 with TRBJ2-1; 9 nucleotides line up with TRBD2. The V and J ends lost 2 bases and 7 bases, in that order; junction bases with no gene match: 6. CDR1 and CDR2 (germline): MNHEY, SMNVEV (reference sequence). The CDR3 totals 15 residues. Here the CDR3 reads CASSLGIAGVNEQFF. The CDR3 bases are TGTGCCAGCAGTTTAGGGATAGCGGGGGTGAATGAGCAGTTCTTC.

This clonotype appeared many times. As DNA, the CDR3 is TGCAGTGCTGCTTGGGACAGCAACACAGATACGCAGTATTTT. Protein sequence: CSAAWDSNTDTQYF. The V gene is TRBV20-1, the J gene TRBJ2-3, with TRBD1 matching 7 bases. Trimming took 5 bases from V and 2 from J; bases not matched to a gene: 7. The germline CDR1 and CDR2 sequences are DFQATT and SNEGSKA (reference sequence). This CDR3 region has 14 residues.

V usage is TRBV13 and J usage is TRBJ2-1; tentatively, D is TRBD2 (7 bases). The CDR3 totals 16 residues. V lost 0 bases, J lost 5 bases, and 14 bases lay in between. Germline loops: CDR1 PRHDT, CDR2 FYEKMQ (reference sequence). CDR3 nucleotide sequence: TGTGCCAGCAGCTTAGGGTTCGGGGGGCCGGACAATGAGCAGTTCTTC. Encoded protein: CASSLGFGGPDNEQFF.

The DNA for the CDR3 is TGTGCCAGCAGCGTGGGCCCTAACACTGAAGCTTTCTTT. The encoded protein is CASSVGPNTEAFF. This chain connects TRBV9 to TRBJ1-1, with no clear D. The CDR3 totals 13 residues. Between the trimmed V and J ends, which lost 2 bases and 2 bases, there was a span of 7 bases. Germline lookup yields CDR1 SGDLS and CDR2 YYNGEE.

This clonotype was detected only a few times. The V gene is TRBV20-1, the J gene TRBJ2-3, with 13 bases that match TRBD2. With V trimmed by 6 bases and J by 8 bases, 11 bases remained unmatched. The CDR3 sequence is 15 residues long. The V gene's germline CDR1 is DFQATT and CDR2 SNEGSKA (reference sequence). CDR3 nucleotide sequence: TGCAGTGCGGTACCGGGACTAGCGGGATCCGGTACGCAGTATTTT. Its translation is CSAVPGLAGSGTQYF.

The sample holds a few counts of this clonotype. This CDR3 is CASSPGVAYNSPLHF. The CDR3 DNA follows: TGCGCCAGCAGCCCCGGGGTGGCCTATAATTCACCCCTCCACTTT. This chain links TRBV5-1 with TRBJ1-6; D gene uncertain. The CDR3 loop spans 15 amino acids. CDR1 SGHRS and CDR2 YFSETQ come from the germline V gene. V gave up 4 bases and J gave up 2 bases, with 10 bases separating them.

This clonotype was seen ten or more times. This chain links TRBV10-3 with TRBJ2-1; TRBD2 agrees at 10 bases. CDR1 and CDR2 (germline): ENHRY, SYGVKD. V dropped 10 bases and J dropped 7; count of bases not matched to a gene: 7. CDR3 length: 13 amino acids. CDR3 amino acids: CATLAGARNEQFF. The CDR3 nucleotides are TGTGCCACCCTAGCGGGGGCCCGGAATGAGCAGTTCTTC.

This clonotype was recorded a few times. The J gene is TRBJ2-7, the V gene TRBV20-1; 9 bases line up with TRBD2. Trimming at V came to 2 bases and at J to 5 bases, leaving 4 bases not matched to a gene. The CDR3 runs 13 residues. From germline, CDR1 is DFQATT and CDR2 SNEGSKA (reference sequence). Here the CDR3 reads CSARNAGGNEQYF. The CDR3 coding sequence is TGCAGTGCTAGAAACGCGGGAGGGAACGAGCAGTACTTC.

The chain uses TRBV3-1 and TRBJ2-1; 12 bases match TRBD2. Germline V gene data show CDR1 as LGHDT and CDR2 as YNNKEL (reference sequence). The CDR3 is 18 amino acids. V dropped 3 bases and J dropped 0; count of bases not matched to a gene: 6. CDR3 in amino acids: CASSQARTSGDSYNEQFF. CDR3 coding DNA: TGTGCCAGCAGCCAGGCCAGGACTAGCGGGGACTCCTACAATGAGCAGTTCTTC.